This T cell receptor (beta chain) was sequenced for a study of cytomegalovirus exposure and HLA in healthy donors. Study-wide context: Of some 400 genotyped donors, roughly 86% clustered with self-reported Caucasian donors. Study-wide results and limits: High sensitivity and specificity were reportedly achieved when the classifier diagnosed cytomegalovirus status. Rarity characterized most TCR sequences, yet some public TCRs appeared in many donors.

The PCR employed 60 Vbeta primers together with 13 Jbeta primers. Data came from immunoSEQ multiplex PCR; TCRdb stores just in-frame clones and leaves some out. Of fewer than 65,000 clones listed, 87% were seen once; the top ten hold approximately 1.5%. Note on this clone: Its antigen is unknown.

The donors (healthy individuals) were bone marrow donors. The source is a young man in good health and CMV-seronegative. Sequencing was performed on PBMCs.

CDR3 DNA: TGTGCCAGCAGCTCGAGGAGCAATCAGCCCCAGCATTTT. It is translated as CASSSRSNQPQHF. The rearrangement links TRBV7-2 to TRBJ1-5, with no clear D. The CDR3 extends over 13 amino acids. V lost 4 bases and J 1 base, leaving 5 bases between the germline ends. Germline values: CDR1 SGHTA, CDR2 FQGNSA.